This TCR beta chain was identified in a study of radiotherapy plus CTLA-4 blockade in lung cancer. Germline V lookup: CDR1 KGHSH, CDR2 LQKENI. The V end lost 4 bases, the J end lost 5 bases, and 11 bases lay between the germline ends. The CDR3 consists of 13 residues. Assay used: immunoSEQ multiplex PCR; TCRdb lists only in-frame clones, some missing. The sample yields about 100,000 clones, about four fifths seen once. Study-wide points: An expansion of tumor-derived TCR clones occurred in blood after radiotherapy plus ipilimumab.

There are a few counts of this clone. Its antigen is as yet unknown. Focal radiation and CTLA-4 blockade (ipilimumab) were tested in chemo-refractory metastatic non-small-cell lung cancer patients. This chain links TRBV18 with TRBJ2-5; D might be TRBD2 (5 bases). The sequences come from peripheral blood, collected from a patient treated with radiotherapy plus ipilimumab. This sequence was found in a human donor with non-small cell lung cancer who had stable disease on radiotherapy plus ipilimumab. As DNA, the CDR3 is TGTGCCAGCTCACAGATGGAGCGGGAGACCCAGTACTTC. It codes for CASSQMERETQYF. Variable domain in full (rest from reference TRBV18 and TRBJ2-5): NAGVMQNPRHLVRRRGQEARLRCSPMKGHSHVYWYRQLPEEGLKFMVYLQKENIIDESGMPKERFSAEFPKEGPSILRIQQVVRGDSAAYFCASSQMERETQYFGPGTRLLVL.